This TCR beta chain was found in a study of cytomegalovirus exposure and HLA in healthy donors. Germline V gene lookup returns CDR1 SGHKS and CDR2 YYEKEE (reference sequence). There are 15 residues in the CDR3. The junction had 5 bases not matched to a gene; V was cut back by 1 base and J by 5 bases. PCR employed 60 Vbeta and 13 Jbeta primers. Produced via immunoSEQ multiplex PCR; TCRdb's table is partial and in-frame only. The sample holds approximately 110,000 clones, 70% seen once. The sequencing input was PBMCs. V and J are TRBV5-5 and TRBJ2-2; 7 bases align to TRBD2. The sequence was collected from a middle-aged man in good health and CMV-seropositive. The CDR3 loop is CASSLRRESTGELFF. CDR3 DNA sequence: TGTGCCAGCAGCTTGCGGCGGGAGAGTACCGGGGAGCTGTTTTTT.